The T cell receptor (beta chain) under discussion was sequenced for a study of low-dose radiotherapy and immunotherapy resistance in tumors (dated 2022 in TCRdb). The study in broad terms: In Cohort 1, each fraction delivered 0.5 Gy every 2 weeks, and the prescribed total PTV dose was 6.5 Gy. Patients took aspirin 300 mg orally once daily for four cycles, starting on cycle 1 day 1. Randomization of trial participants into treatment groups was not performed. Cyclophosphamide 200 mg/m2 was given intravenously every two weeks, one day before each radiation and immunotherapy administration. The translational analysis covered eight patients: three from the first dose cohort and the first five from the second dose cohort. Patients were given nivolumab as a 240 mg flat dose every two weeks and ipilimumab at 1 mg/kg every six weeks, with both drugs delivered intravenously. Patients in Cohort 2 were given 1 Gy per fraction every two weeks, for a total of 13 Gy across 26 weeks.

Regarding this clonotype: The antigen it binds to is not known. It has no much larger one-base neighbor in the sample; base qualities were not kept.

The time point label corresponds to: before trial treatment. The donors took part in RACIN, a single-arm, phase I, dose-escalation trial that combined nivolumab, ipilimumab, aspirin, low-dose cyclophosphamide and low-dose radiotherapy. Eligible patients had advanced, TIL-negative solid tumors. Sequencing was performed on an Illumina HiSeq 2500. To make first-strand cDNA, Superscript III was used along with a set of TRAV- and TRBV-specific primers so that both the TCRalpha and TCRbeta chains were covered. TCRs were amplified with Phusion for 15 to 20 PCR cycles, with a constant-region primer paired with the adapter attached to the V primers. Isolated mRNA was amplified with the MessageAmp II aRNA Amplification Kit, using a roughly 17-hour in vitro transcription at 37°C. The Dynabeads mRNA DIRECT Purification Kit was used to isolate mRNA for TCR sequencing. A second approximately 23-cycle Phusion PCR added indexed Illumina adapters, and products were purified with AMPure XP beads. The study's own analysis went as follows. Using custom Perl scripts, TCR sequences that encoded the same protein were pooled, out-of-frame sequences were dropped, and the abundance of each clonotype was calculated. The analysis excluded TCR sequences that were supported by just one read. Shannon entropy, Gini index, clonality, richness, and the frequency of TCRs shared between repertoires were included as repertoire metrics. TCRdb redid the processing of the public reads, applying fastp at Q25 and MiXCR, and retained in-frame beta chains. Merged by CDR3 protein, the rows form single entries marked with the most common genes and DNA. The V and J calls shown here were made by TCRdb, not taken from the authors' results. The table for this sample lists approximately 90,000 distinct CDR3 sequences; roughly a sixth of them were counted only once. The ten largest account for less than 3% of the sample.

CDR3 length: 18 amino acids, cysteine to phenylalanine. Kept here is only the CDR3 DNA, which spans 54 bases and is read in frame from base 1. V loses 3 bases, J loses 6 bases, and the germline ends lie 27 bases apart. The germline V gene (reference sequence) yields MNHEY for CDR1 and SMNVEV for CDR2. This receptor was identified in a male donor with prostate cancer. The chain links TRBV27 with TRBJ2-7; D gene: possibly TRBD1, on 6 matching bases. Sequences were derived from PBMCs, sampled before treatment. Read as DNA, the sequence is TGTGCCAGCAGTTTCCTCCCGCCCAAGAGCGTGGGGGCTTCCGAGCAGTACTTC. Its product reads: CASSFLPPKSVGASEQYF.